This T cell receptor (beta chain) was identified in a study of blood T cell repertoires in COVID-19. Overall study: From the United States, Italy and Spain came samples of acute and convalescent COVID-19.

Trimming took off 7 bases at V and 1 base at J, with 11 bases between the two ends. The germline gives CDR1 MDHEN, CDR2 SYDVKM. There are 14 residues in the CDR3. Data came from immunoSEQ multiplex PCR; TCRdb stores just in-frame clones and leaves some out. The sample carries over 150,000 clones, about 88% recorded once. The chain uses TRBV28 and TRBJ2-1; perhaps TRBD2 as D (5 bases). The specimen sequenced was peripheral blood. This receptor was obtained from a man over 45 with COVID-19, enrolled during active disease. The CDR3 nucleotides read TGTGCCAGCAAAAGGGAGTCTTCCTACAATGAGCAGTTCTTC. Its protein is CASKRESSYNEQFF.